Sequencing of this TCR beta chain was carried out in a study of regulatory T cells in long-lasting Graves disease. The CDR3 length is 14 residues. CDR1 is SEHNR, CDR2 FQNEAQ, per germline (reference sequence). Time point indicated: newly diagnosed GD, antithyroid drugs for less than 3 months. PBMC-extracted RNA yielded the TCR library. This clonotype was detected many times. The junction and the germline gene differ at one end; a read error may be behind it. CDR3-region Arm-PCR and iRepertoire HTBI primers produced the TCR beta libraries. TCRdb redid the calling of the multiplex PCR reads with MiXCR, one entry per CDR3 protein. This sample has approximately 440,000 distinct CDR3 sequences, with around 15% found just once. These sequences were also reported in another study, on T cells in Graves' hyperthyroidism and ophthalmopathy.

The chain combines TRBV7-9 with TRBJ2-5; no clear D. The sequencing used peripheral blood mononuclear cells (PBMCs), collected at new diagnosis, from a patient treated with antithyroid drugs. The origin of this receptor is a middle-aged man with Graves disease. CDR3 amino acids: CTSSWAEYQETQYF. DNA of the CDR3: TGTACCAGCAGCTGGGCCGAATATCAAGAGACCCAGTACTTC.